The clone carrying this T cell receptor (beta chain) was counted many times. The antigen remains undetermined. For TCR beta, libraries came from quantitative 5'-RACE with molecular barcodes. One entry per CDR3 protein, called by TCRdb with MiXCR from the 5' RACE reads. This table has some 95,000 distinct CDR3 sequences, roughly 9.6% appearing once. CDR3 size: 13 residues. Per the germline V gene, CDR1 is PRHDT and CDR2 is FYEKMQ (reference sequence). The V and J ends lost 5 bases and 4 bases, in that order; junction bases with no gene match: 1. This specimen belongs to a study of CD8 T cells in ankylosing spondylitis. Study-level points and caveats: Reports of some motif variants in reactive arthritis synovial fluid and blood predate this one. It was reported that disease-linked clones were significantly enriched in matched ankylosing spondylitis synovial fluid. The disease-linked clones had a CD8+ phenotype and low blood frequencies.

This TCR came from a male donor with ankylosing spondylitis or in good health (not recorded which). The rearrangement joins TRBV13 to TRBJ1-3, with 8 bases identical to TRBD1. Sequenced sample: blood, either unsorted or a sorted T cell fraction (not recorded which). The CDR3 region has the DNA TGTGCCAGCAGCCGGACAGGGGGAAACACCATATATTTT. Translation gives CASSRTGGNTIYF.